The rows below give T cell receptor beta chains drawn from one sample of a study of OX40 agonist ivuxolimab in advanced cancers. Clones were sequenced by immunoSEQ multiplex PCR, and TCRdb holds only the in-frame ones, with some missing. The table records nearly 60,000 clones, around four fifths of them present only once. The input for sequencing was CD4+ or CD8+ T cells sorted from blood, taken in a trial of the OX40 agonist ivuxolimab. These receptors originate from an adult with an advanced solid tumor such as melanoma, head and neck, liver or kidney cancer. The CDR3 runs from the conserved cysteine through the conserved F or W. The D gene is left open where the match is weak. Rows give clone size only sometimes, using once, few, many, or a class for an expanded clone.

v_call: TRBV7-6
clone_size: NA
d_call: NA
j_call: TRBJ1-3
cdr3_nt: TGTGCCAGCAGTCTGGTCGAGGGGTCTGGAAACACCATATATTTT
cdr3_aa: CASSLVEGSGNTIYF

v_call: TRBV7-9
clone_size: NA
d_call: NA
j_call: TRBJ1-2
cdr3_nt: TGTGCCAGCAAGGGGACGCTGGGCTACACCTTC
cdr3_aa: CASKGTLGYTF

v_call: TRBV6-1
clone_size: few
d_call: TRBD1
j_call: TRBJ2-7
cdr3_nt: TGTGCCAGCACCCCGACAGGGGGCTCCTACGAGCAGTACTTC
cdr3_aa: CASTPTGGSYEQYF

v_call: TRBV7-2
clone_size: NA
d_call: NA
j_call: TRBJ2-3
cdr3_nt: TGTGCCAGCAGCCTCGGACTGACTCCAGATACGCAGTATTTT
cdr3_aa: CASSLGLTPDTQYF

v_call: TRBV12-5
clone_size: NA
d_call: NA
j_call: TRBJ1-1
cdr3_nt: TGTGCTAGTGGTTTGGCAGGGAAGGACACTGAAGCTTTCTTT
cdr3_aa: CASGLAGKDTEAFF

v_call: TRBV5-6
clone_size: NA
d_call: NA
j_call: TRBJ1-2
cdr3_nt: TGTGCCAGCAGCTTTGAGGGAGGAGGCTACACCTTC
cdr3_aa: CASSFEGGGYTF

v_call: TRBV4-1
clone_size: NA
d_call: TRBD2
j_call: TRBJ2-5
cdr3_nt: TGCGCCAGCAGCCAAGATCCGCCCCTAGCGGTACAAGAGACCCAGTACTTC
cdr3_aa: CASSQDPPLAVQETQYF

v_call: TRBV5-6
clone_size: once
d_call: NA
j_call: TRBJ1-4
cdr3_nt: TGTGCCAGCAGCTTTGTCGGGGGGAATGAAAAACTGTTTTTT
cdr3_aa: CASSFVGGNEKLFF

v_call: TRBV7-3
clone_size: NA
d_call: TRBD1
j_call: TRBJ2-7
cdr3_nt: TGTGCCAGCAGCCAAACAGCAGGGGGCGGCTACGAGCAGTACTTC
cdr3_aa: CASSQTAGGGYEQYF

v_call: TRBV27
clone_size: NA
d_call: NA
j_call: TRBJ2-5
cdr3_nt: TGTGCCAGCAGTTTATCGGGCCCGAGAGTACCCCAGTACTTC
cdr3_aa: CASSLSGPRVPQYF

v_call: TRBV5-1
clone_size: NA
d_call: NA
j_call: TRBJ2-3
cdr3_nt: TGCGCCAGCAGCTTATTCCAACGGCGCACAGATACGCAGTATTTT
cdr3_aa: CASSLFQRRTDTQYF

v_call: TRBV18
clone_size: once
d_call: NA
j_call: TRBJ2-1
cdr3_nt: TGTGCCAGCTCTCTCCTCGATGAGCAGTTCTTC
cdr3_aa: CASSLLDEQFF

v_call: TRBV10-3
clone_size: NA
d_call: NA
j_call: TRBJ2-5
cdr3_nt: TGTGCCATCAGTGGGACAGACCACCAAGAGACCCAGTACTTC
cdr3_aa: CAISGTDHQETQYF

v_call: TRBV11-2
clone_size: NA
d_call: NA
j_call: TRBJ2-5
cdr3_nt: TGTGCCAGCAGCGCCGCCCAGGGAATAGCGGCGCAAGAGACCCAGTACTTC
cdr3_aa: CASSAAQGIAAQETQYF

v_call: TRBV5-6
clone_size: NA
d_call: NA
j_call: TRBJ1-2
cdr3_nt: TGTGCCAGCAGCTTCGACAGCTATGGCTACACCTTC
cdr3_aa: CASSFDSYGYTF

v_call: TRBV28
clone_size: NA
d_call: TRBD1
j_call: TRBJ1-1
cdr3_nt: TGTGCCAGCAGAGCAGGGGGCTTGGTGAACACTGAAGCTTTCTTT
cdr3_aa: CASRAGGLVNTEAFF